These 30 T cell receptor beta chains share one sample of origin, sequenced in a study of T cell responses to AZD1222 COVID-19 vaccine. Assay used: immunoSEQ multiplex PCR; TCRdb lists only in-frame clones, some missing. The top ten clones hold about 9.1% of a sample with 90,000 to 120,000 clones, roughly 90% of them seen once. Material: peripheral blood, obtained 28 days after the second AZD1222 dose. All receptors come from an adult who received the AZD1222 COVID-19 vaccine.

The gene calls are TRBV7-9 and TRBJ1-2, with D possibly being TRBD1 (5 bases). CDR1 and CDR2 (germline): SEHNR, FQNEAQ (reference sequence). CDR3 size: 15 residues. V lost 1 base, J lost 7 bases, and 16 bases lay in between. CDR3: CASSLVVGQGSGYTF. Here the CDR3 DNA reads TGTGCCAGCAGCTTAGTGGTGGGGCAGGGCTCTGGCTACACCTTC.

This clone was seen a handful of times. V and J are TRBV6-5 and TRBJ1-5; the match to TRBD1 covers 9 bases. With V trimmed by 8 bases and J by 2 bases, 4 bases remained unmatched. The CDR3 spans 14 residues. Looked up from germline, CDR1 is MNHEY and CDR2 is SVGAGI. DNA of the CDR3: TGTGCCAGCTACCGGACAGGGGGCAATCAGCCCCAGCATTTT. This sequence encodes CASYRTGGNQPQHF.

This clone has just one count. This chain links TRBV3-1 (or the pseudogene TRBV3-2) with TRBJ1-4; D is unresolved. CDR3 size: 12 residues. V was clipped by 1 base and J by 13 bases, with 10 bases between them. Germline assignment: CDR1 LGHDT and CDR2 YNNKEL (reference sequence). Written as DNA, the CDR3 is TGTGCCAGCAGCCAAGGACGGGAACCACTGTTTTTT. It specifies CASSQGREPLFF.

V gene TRBV6-1 combines with J gene TRBJ1-4; TRBD1 aligns across 7 bases. The CDR3 spans 15 residues. V lost 3 bases and J lost 5; bases outside the gene matches: 6. In germline, CDR1 is MNHNS, CDR2 SASEGT. The CDR3 loop is CASSDTGQYNEKLFF. The CDR3 bases are TGTGCCAGCAGTGACACGGGACAGTACAATGAAAAACTGTTTTTT.

Only one count was recorded for this clone. The rearrangement links TRBV19 to TRBJ2-1; no clear D. Per germline, CDR1 LNHDA and CDR2 SQIVND (reference sequence). CDR3 length: 11 amino acids. Trimming cost V 6 bases and J 4 bases, with 4 bases left between them. The CDR3 DNA reads TGTGCCAGTAGATTGTACAATGAGCAGTTCTTC. Translation gives CASRLYNEQFF.

This rearrangement joins TRBV19 to TRBJ2-5; D could derive from TRBD1 or TRBD2 (5 bases each). V lost 5 bases and J 4 bases, leaving 11 bases between the germline ends. CDR1 LNHDA and CDR2 SQIVND come from the germline V gene (reference sequence). The CDR3 contains 13 residues. The CDR3 region has the DNA TGTGCCAGTAGTTATGGGGGTCGAGAGACCCAGTACTTC. This encodes CASSYGGRETQYF. Variable domain in full (rest from reference TRBV19 and TRBJ2-5): DGGITQSPKYLFRKEGQNVTLSCEQNLNHDAMYWYRQDPGQGLRLIYYSQIVNDFQKGDIAEGYSVSREKKESFPLTVTSAQKNPTAFYLCASSYGGRETQYFGPGTRLLVL.

The chain couples TRBV2 to TRBJ1-2; the D is unclear. In germline, CDR1 is SNHLY, CDR2 FYNNEI. The CDR3 is 11 residues long. V was trimmed by 3 bases and J by 5 bases, leaving 4 bases between them. The CDR3 coding sequence is TGTGCCAGCAGTGAGAAGTATGGCTACACCTTC. This codes for CASSEKYGYTF.

The V call is TRBV19, the J call TRBJ1-2; D is unclear. V was clipped by 2 bases and J by 7 bases, with 8 bases between them. This CDR3 contains 12 residues. Germline V lookup: CDR1 LNHDA, CDR2 SQIVND (reference sequence). CDR3 sequence reads: CASSISEAGYTF. CDR3 DNA: TGTGCCAGTAGTATATCGGAAGCTGGCTACACCTTC.

The chain has TRBV3-1 (or the pseudogene TRBV3-2) and TRBJ1-5; D not resolved. The CDR3 sequence is 13 residues long. Germline-derived CDR1 and CDR2 are LGHDT and YNNKEL (reference sequence). V lost 1 base and J 5 bases, leaving 6 bases between the germline ends. The CDR3 protein is CASSQGRDQPQHF. In DNA form, the CDR3 reads TGTGCCAGCAGCCAAGGGAGGGATCAGCCCCAGCATTTT.

In its sample, this clone was seen a few times. The V gene is TRBV19, the J gene TRBJ1-2, with D possibly matching TRBD1 (5 bases). The V gene's germline CDR1 is LNHDA and CDR2 SQIVND (reference sequence). Trimming removed 9 bases at V and 2 bases at J, with 22 bases between. This CDR3 is built from 16 residues. In DNA, the CDR3 is TGTGCCAGCCGAGAGGCCTCTCGGGGGTGGAACTATGGCTACACCTTC. Translating it yields CASREASRGWNYGYTF. Looking up the rest from reference TRBV19 and TRBJ1-2 gives the full variable domain: DGGITQSPKYLFRKEGQNVTLSCEQNLNHDAMYWYRQDPGQGLRLIYYSQIVNDFQKGDIAEGYSVSREKKESFPLTVTSAQKNPTAFYLCASREASRGWNYGYTFGSGTRLTVV.

The chain recombines TRBV29-1 with TRBJ2-1; TRBD1 aligns across 9 bases. CDR3 length: 15 residues. Germline V gene lookup returns CDR1 SQVTM and CDR2 ANQGSEA. The V and J ends lost 1 base and 6 bases, in that order; junction bases with no gene match: 7. The CDR3 DNA is TGCAGCGTTGAAGCCGGGACAGGGATTTCCAATGAGCAGTTCTTC. Translating gives CSVEAGTGISNEQFF.

J is TRBJ2-5 and V is TRBV5-5; TRBD2 matches 8 bases. The CDR3 loop spans 14 amino acids. Unmatched junction bases numbered 5, after V lost 5 bases and J lost 2 bases. The germline CDR1 and CDR2 sequences are SGHKS and YYEKEE (reference sequence). Written as DNA, the CDR3 is TGTGCCAGCAGTCGGCGGGGGGTACAAGAGACCCAGTACTTC. Translated, it gives CASSRRGVQETQYF.

The chain combines TRBV4-2 with TRBJ2-2, with D possibly called TRBD1 or TRBD2 (5 bases each). Germline values: CDR1 LGHNA, CDR2 YNFKEQ. This CDR3 region has 20 residues. The V end was cut by 0 bases, the J end by 3 bases, with 23 bases between. The CDR3 loop reads CASSQDFARLLRGDTGELFF. In nucleotides, the CDR3 is TGTGCCAGCAGCCAAGATTTCGCACGGCTTCTACGAGGGGACACCGGGGAGCTGTTTTTT.

This sequence joins TRBV27 and TRBJ2-1, with 14 bases matching TRBD2. Germline CDR1 MNHEY, CDR2 SMNVEV (reference sequence). This CDR3 region has 16 residues. The junction had 6 bases not matched to a gene; V was cut back by 5 bases and J by 6 bases. In nucleotides, the CDR3 is TGTGCCAGCAGTCAAAGACTAGCGGGAGGGTTCAATGAGCAGTTCTTC. Encoded protein: CASSQRLAGGFNEQFF.

This clone was found once. The chain recombines TRBV19 with TRBJ2-4; 8 bases match TRBD1. CDR3 size: 15 residues. Germline V CDR1 and CDR2: LNHDA, SQIVND (reference sequence). With V trimmed by 4 bases and J by 1 base, 3 bases remained unmatched. As DNA, the CDR3 is TGTGCCAGTAGTAACACAGGGGGGGCCAAAAACATTCAGTACTTC. Amino acids: CASSNTGGAKNIQYF.

The chain employs TRBV28 and TRBJ1-4, with D uncertain. The CDR3 spans 11 residues. Trimming left V 3 bases short and J 11 bases short, with 7 bases between. The germline CDR1 and CDR2 sequences are MDHEN and SYDVKM. The DNA for the CDR3 is TGTGCCAGCAGTTTTGAGCGGAAACTGTTTTTT. Its protein is CASSFERKLFF.

The chain has TRBV7-9 and TRBJ1-2; the D is unclear. With 2 bases removed from V and 8 bases from J, the gap between germline ends came to 9 bases. The CDR3 totals 12 residues. Germline lookup yields CDR1 SEHNR and CDR2 FQNEAQ (reference sequence). The CDR3 bases are TGTGCCAGCAGCTTAATGGGTCGGGGCTACACCTTC. Protein: CASSLMGRGYTF.

V and J are TRBV13 and TRBJ2-5; the match to TRBD2 covers 7 bases. CDR3 length: 15 amino acids. The junction had 7 bases not matched to a gene; V was cut back by 4 bases and J by 2 bases. The germline V gene has CDR1 PRHDT and CDR2 FYEKMQ (reference sequence). CDR3 residues: CASSSRLAYQETQYF. The CDR3 nucleotides are TGTGCCAGCAGCTCACGACTAGCCTATCAAGAGACCCAGTACTTC.

The chain carries TRBV15 and TRBJ2-4, with D possibly being TRBD1 (6 bases). V dropped 0 bases and J dropped 6 bases, with 12 bases sitting between them. The CDR3 spans 15 residues. The germline V gene has CDR1 LNHNV and CDR2 YYDKDF (reference sequence). The CDR3: CATSRDRGHLNIQYF. In nucleotides, the CDR3 is TGTGCCACCAGCAGAGATCGGGGACACCTAAACATTCAGTACTTC.

The V call is TRBV19, the J call TRBJ2-7, with 7 bases fitting TRBD2. Germline lookup yields CDR1 LNHDA and CDR2 SQIVND (reference sequence). The length of the CDR3 is 21 residues. Trimming cost V 0 bases and J 6 bases; bases outside gene matches: 26. Written as DNA, the CDR3 is TGTGCCAGTAGTATAGACTGGGGGACTCCTGGAGGTCGCGGGAGTTTTGGCGAGCAGTACTTC. Amino acids: CASSIDWGTPGGRGSFGEQYF.

In this sample, this clone turned up once. Other DNA sequences from this sample encode an identical CDR3 as well. V usage is TRBV3-1 (or the pseudogene TRBV3-2) and J usage is TRBJ1-3, with D perhaps TRBD1 (6 bases). The CDR3 covers 14 residues. Germline CDR1 and CDR2: LGHDT and YNNKEL (reference sequence). The V and J ends lost 3 bases and 1 base respectively, with 7 bases between them. DNA of the CDR3: TGTGCCAGCAGCCAGAGGGGGTCTGGAAACACCATATATTTT. Translation: CASSQRGSGNTIYF.

This sequence joins TRBV6-1 and TRBJ1-1, with 7 bases fitting TRBD1. Germline lookup yields CDR1 MNHNS and CDR2 SASEGT. This CDR3 has 15 amino acids. The ends lost 3 bases at V and 4 bases at J; junction bases unmatched: 8. The CDR3 sequence: CASSDGRGRGTEAFF. Written as DNA, the CDR3 is TGTGCCAGCAGTGACGGTAGGGGGCGCGGCACTGAAGCTTTCTTT.

The gene calls are TRBV6-2 or TRBV6-3 and TRBJ1-3; no reliable D call. The CDR3 extends over 16 amino acids. V was trimmed by 2 bases and J by 0 bases, leaving 11 bases between them. Germline V gene data show CDR1 as MNHEY and CDR2 as SVGEGT. The CDR3 sequence is CASSYDGTVSGNTIYF. CDR3 DNA: TGTGCCAGCAGTTACGACGGAACAGTCTCTGGAAACACCATATATTTT.

V usage is TRBV7-3 and J usage is TRBJ2-2; 7 positions match TRBD2. CDR3 size: 14 residues. Germline V gene lookup returns CDR1 SGHTA and CDR2 FQGTGA. The V gene end was trimmed by 7 bases and the J gene end by 3 bases; junction bases not matched to a gene: 5. The CDR3 nucleotides are TGTGCCAGCACTCCGGGACTACACACCGGGGAGCTGTTTTTT. It codes for CASTPGLHTGELFF.

This clone was seen only once. The rearrangement joins TRBV15 to TRBJ2-7; no clear D gene. The CDR3 spans 13 residues. V was trimmed by 3 bases and J by 4 bases, leaving 10 bases between them. Germline CDR1 reads LNHNV; CDR2 reads YYDKDF (reference sequence). The CDR3 spells CATSSGRAYEQYF. Written as DNA, the CDR3 is TGTGCCACCAGCAGCGGACGGGCTTACGAGCAGTACTTC.

Only a few counts were recorded for this clone. The gene calls are TRBV6-5 and TRBJ1-6; D remains unclear. The V and J ends lost 8 bases and 0 bases respectively, with 8 bases between them. Germline-derived CDR1 and CDR2 are MNHEY and SVGAGI. The CDR3 contains 14 residues. The CDR3 nucleotides read TGTGCCAGCCATGACGGCTCCTATAATTCACCCCTCCACTTT. Its translation: CASHDGSYNSPLHF.

The chain couples TRBV30 to TRBJ2-3, with 8 bases lining up with TRBD2. This CDR3 contains 15 residues. The V segment lost 4 bases and the J segment 0 bases; nucleotides outside the gene matches: 6. The germline V gene has CDR1 GTSNPN and CDR2 SVGIG (reference sequence). CDR3 sequence (DNA): TGTGCCTGGATAGCGGGACACTCGAGCACAGATACGCAGTATTTT. It is translated as CAWIAGHSSTDTQYF.

This clone was picked up one time. The genes are TRBV9 and TRBJ1-1; TRBD1 matches 7 bases. The germline V gene encodes CDR1 SGDLS and CDR2 YYNGEE. The length of the CDR3 is 14 residues. Trimming at V came to 3 bases and at J to 5 bases, leaving 7 bases not matched to a gene. The CDR3: CASSAAGGYTEAFF. In nucleotides, the CDR3 is TGTGCCAGCAGCGCAGCAGGGGGATATACTGAAGCTTTCTTT.

The chain joins TRBV29-1 to TRBJ1-1, with 8 positions matching TRBD1. Germline values: CDR1 SQVTM, CDR2 ANQGSEA. Trimming at V came to 4 bases and at J to 5 bases, leaving 15 bases not matched to a gene. The CDR3 length is 16 residues. Written as DNA, the CDR3 is TGCAGCGTTGGTAGGACAGGGCTGGGACGTCGGACTGAAGCTTTCTTT. This gives the protein CSVGRTGLGRRTEAFF.

The chain joins TRBV5-4 to TRBJ2-2; D may be TRBD1 (6 bases). The CDR3 length is 15 residues. With 0 bases removed from V and 3 bases from J, the gap between germline ends came to 9 bases. The germline gives CDR1 SGHNT, CDR2 YYREEE (reference sequence). DNA for the CDR3: TGTGCCAGCAGCTTGGGACAGGAATACACCGGGGAGCTGTTTTTT. It encodes CASSLGQEYTGELFF.